Sequencing of this T cell receptor beta chain was carried out in a study of T cell responses to AZD1222 COVID-19 vaccine. General study findings and limits: Recipients of two AZD1222 doses showed rising Spike-specific TCR breadth and depth. Possibly, clonal diversity was underestimated; donors were largely white British and included more females. Regions 160-218 and 743-854 dominated among vaccine-associated CD4 TCRs spanning spike.

Germline V CDR1 and CDR2: SGHTA, FQGNSA. Trimming shortened V by 3 bases and J by 4 bases, and 7 bases separated the two germline ends. CDR3 length: 13 residues. This clone was seen a single time. As yet, its antigen is unknown. Measured with immunoSEQ multiplex PCR; TCRdb has only the in-frame clones, and not every one. The data hold around 140,000 clones, with 92% observed a single time. This material consisted of peripheral blood, taken on day 0 of AZD1222 vaccination. The rearrangement joins TRBV7-2 to TRBJ1-5; perhaps TRBD1 as D (5 bases). The TCR comes from an adult in good health. CDR3 sequence (DNA): TGTGCCAGCAGCTTCAGGGTTAATCAGCCCCAGCATTTT. Protein: CASSFRVNQPQHF.